What follows are 20 T cell receptor beta chains derived from one specimen sequenced in a study of blood T cells in healthy people across ages. A sample-barcoded 5' primer and a J-beta primer mix were used in a second PCR of about 7 to 12 cycles. TCRdb reprocessed the 5' RACE reads via MiXCR and lists one record per CDR3 protein. The profile shows 850,000 to 950,000 distinct CDR3 sequences, 29% of them singletons. Input material: blood. The receptor source for this set is a woman of 80 years or more in good health.

This clonotype was observed a few times. The chain is built from TRBV7-9 and TRBJ1-6; D is uncertain. CDR3 length: 12 amino acids. V was shortened by 0 bases and J by 12 bases, with 6 bases between the two germline ends. CDR1 and CDR2 (germline): SEHNR, FQNEAQ (reference sequence). Here the CDR3 reads CASSLAERPLHF. The CDR3 DNA sequence: TGTGCCAGCAGCTTAGCGGAACGACCCCTCCACTTT. Combining the CDR3 with reference TRBV7-9 and TRBJ1-6 gives the whole variable domain DTGVSQNPRHKITKRGQNVTFRCDPISEHNRLYWYRQTLGQGPEFLTYFQNEAQLEKSRLLSDRFSAERPKGSFSTLEIQRTEQGDSAMYLCASSLAERPLHFGNGTRLTVT.

The chain uses TRBV7-9 and TRBJ2-5, with 12 bases identical to TRBD1. The CDR3 totals 17 residues. V lost 4 bases to trimming and J lost 4 bases; unmatched junction nucleotides: 10. Germline V gene sequence: CDR1 SEHNR, CDR2 FQNEAQ (reference sequence). CDR3 DNA: TGTGCCAGCAGCTGGGGCACGGGACAGGGGGCGGCAGAGACCCAGTACTTC. Protein sequence: CASSWGTGQGAAETQYF.

The chain employs TRBV29-1 and TRBJ2-7; TRBD1 aligns across 9 bases. J was trimmed by 1 base and V by 4 bases; bases with no gene match: 5. In germline, CDR1 is SQVTM, CDR2 ANQGSEA. This CDR3 is built from 14 residues. In nucleotides, the CDR3 is TGCAGCGTTGGGCGAGACAGGGGGTCCTACGAGCAGTACTTC. Protein product: CSVGRDRGSYEQYF.

This clonotype has a count of ten or more. This chain uses TRBV5-6 with TRBJ2-1, with D perhaps given as TRBD1 or TRBD2 (5 bases each). V gave up 1 base and J gave up 9 bases, with 17 bases separating them. The CDR3 is 15 residues long. The V gene's germline CDR1 is SGHDT and CDR2 YYEEEE. CDR3 in DNA: TGTGCCAGCAGCTTGCTTGGGGCTAGCCTATCTGAGCAGTTCTTC. This gives the protein CASSLLGASLSEQFF.

With regard to this clonotype: At one end the junction does not follow the germline gene, possibly because of a read error. The chain joins TRBV6-1 to TRBJ2-3, with 12 bases fitting TRBD2. The CDR3 has 18 residues. Germline assignment: CDR1 MNHNS and CDR2 SASEGT. The CDR3 spells CASSERLAGGFFTYTQYF. CDR3 sequence (DNA): TGTGCCAGCAGTGAACGGCTAGCGGGGGGGTTTTTCACATATACGCAGTATTTT.

This clonotype has a count of ten or more. This chain connects TRBV7-9 to TRBJ1-4; D is unresolved. The CDR3 extends over 16 amino acids. V lost 5 bases and J 0 bases, leaving 13 bases between the germline ends. The germline CDR1 and CDR2 sequences are SEHNR and FQNEAQ (reference sequence). The CDR3 sequence: CASSPPRFATNEKLFF. The CDR3 DNA follows: TGTGCCAGCAGCCCCCCCCGATTTGCAACTAATGAAAAACTGTTTTTT. Complete variable domain (other parts from reference TRBV7-9 and TRBJ1-4): DTGVSQNPRHKITKRGQNVTFRCDPISEHNRLYWYRQTLGQGPEFLTYFQNEAQLEKSRLLSDRFSAERPKGSFSTLEIQRTEQGDSAMYLCASSPPRFATNEKLFFGSGTQLSVL.

This chain connects TRBV10-3 to TRBJ2-2; D may correspond to TRBD1 or TRBD2 (7 bases each). Germline CDR1 is ENHRY and CDR2 is SYGVKD. This CDR3 spans 15 amino acids. V lost 4 bases and J 7 bases, leaving 16 bases between the germline ends. The CDR3 DNA reads TGTGCCATCAGTGTGAGACAGGGAGGGGACGGGGAGCTGTTTTTT. Protein sequence: CAISVRQGGDGELFF.

This chain links TRBV29-1 with TRBJ2-4; possibly TRBD2 for D (5 bases). The germline V gene encodes CDR1 SQVTM and CDR2 ANQGSEA. The CDR3 covers 11 residues. Trimming pared 2 bases from V and 13 bases from J, leaving 12 bases between. In nucleotides, the CDR3 is TGCAGCGTTGAAAAATCTTGGGAGCAGTACTTC. It translates to CSVEKSWEQYF.

The chain employs TRBV5-1 and TRBJ2-5; maybe TRBD1 (6 bases). TRBJ2-7 explains the end of the DNA better; the J call may be wrong. The CDR3 sequence is 15 residues long. Germline CDR1 SGHRS, CDR2 YFSETQ. The CDR3: CASSIGGDTALEQYF. CDR3 in DNA: TGCGCCAGCAGCATAGGGGGAGACACAGCTCTCGAGCAGTACTTC.

The chain links TRBV3-1 to TRBJ2-1; 12 bases align to TRBD2. V lost 1 base, J lost 5 bases, and 9 bases stayed unmatched. The CDR3 runs to 18 residues. Germline V CDR1 and CDR2: LGHDT, YNNKEL (reference sequence). CDR3 region: CASSQALLAGGRDNEQFF. CDR3 nucleotides: TGTGCCAGCAGCCAAGCTCTCCTAGCGGGGGGGCGGGACAATGAGCAGTTCTTC.

The chain is built from TRBV2 and TRBJ2-7; TRBD1 matches at 7 bases. Trimming removed 8 bases from V and 10 bases from J; junction bases left unmatched: 20. The germline V gene has CDR1 SNHLY and CDR2 FYNNEI. The CDR3 runs to 15 residues. The CDR3: CASSMTRGLVEAQYF. In DNA, the CDR3 is TGTGCCAGCTCCATGACGAGGGGGCTTGTAGAGGCCCAGTACTTC.

This clonotype was counted a few times. This CDR3 is CASSYWGLAGTGELFF. DNA of the CDR3: TGTGCCAGCAGTTACTGGGGACTAGCTGGTACCGGGGAGCTGTTTTTT. This chain connects TRBV6-2 or TRBV6-3 to TRBJ2-2; 9 positions agree with TRBD2. This CDR3 has 16 residues. Germline trimming cut 1 base from V and 5 bases from J; bases unmatched to any gene: 5. The germline gives CDR1 MNHEY, CDR2 SVGEGT.

This clonotype was recorded many times. The chain carries TRBV11-2 and TRBJ2-3; TRBD1 aligns across 7 bases. This CDR3 has 14 residues. Trimming cost V 2 bases and J 4 bases; bases outside gene matches: 3. Germline V gene lookup returns CDR1 SGHAT and CDR2 FQNNGV. This CDR3 reads CASSLFQGADTQYF. DNA of the CDR3: TGTGCCAGCAGCTTATTCCAGGGGGCAGATACGCAGTATTTT.

A few counts support this clonotype. The chain uses TRBV28 and TRBJ1-5, with a possible D match to TRBD1 (5 bases). From germline, CDR1 is MDHEN and CDR2 SYDVKM. The ends were cut back, 7 bases at V and 7 bases at J, with 29 bases in the middle. The CDR3 is made up of 18 amino acids. The CDR3 nucleotides read TGTGCCAGCATCCCCCGCTTGGGGCAGACAATAAACAAACAGCCCCAGCATTTT. This sequence encodes CASIPRLGQTINKQPQHF.

This chain links TRBV3-1 with TRBJ1-6, with D possibly being TRBD1 (6 bases). The CDR3 loop spans 16 amino acids. Germline V gene data show CDR1 as LGHDT and CDR2 as YNNKEL (reference sequence). V shed 0 bases and J shed 7 bases, with 13 bases lying between them. For the CDR3, the DNA is TGTGCCAGCAGCCAAGAAACAGGGACGCAGAATTCACCCCTCCACTTT. Amino acid sequence: CASSQETGTQNSPLHF.

The genes are TRBV6-5 and TRBJ2-7; D gene ambiguous. CDR3 length: 15 amino acids. V gave up 6 bases and J gave up 2 bases, with 17 bases separating them. Looked up from germline, CDR1 is MNHEY and CDR2 is SVGAGI. The CDR3 sequence: CASSIFQAPTYEQYF. CDR3 bases: TGTGCCAGCAGCATTTTCCAGGCCCCCACCTACGAGCAGTACTTC.

The J gene is TRBJ2-1, the V gene TRBV4-3; 10 bases align to TRBD2. The CDR3 length is 18 residues. Germline loops: CDR1 LGHNA, CDR2 YSLEER. V shed 1 base and J 13 bases; nucleotides not matched to a gene: 19. CDR3: CASSQGAASGGRVETQFF. In DNA, the CDR3 is TGCGCCAGCAGCCAAGGTGCGGCTAGCGGGGGCAGAGTCGAGACCCAGTTCTTC.

This clonotype was observed a few times. This chain joins TRBV6-5 and TRBJ1-1, with unresolved D. This CDR3 contains 13 residues. Trimming shortened V by 5 bases and J by 6 bases, and 13 bases separated the two germline ends. The germline V gene encodes CDR1 MNHEY and CDR2 SVGAGI. The CDR3 region has the DNA TGTGCCAGCAGTCCCGGGCCTAGGGCTGAAGCTTTCTTT. Protein product: CASSPGPRAEAFF.

The chain is built from TRBV11-3 and TRBJ1-6; D remains unclear. Trimming removed 1 base at V and 12 bases at J, with 7 bases between. CDR3 size: 12 residues. CDR1 and CDR2 from the germline V gene are SGHNT and YENEEA. CDR3 amino acids: CASSLGSGPLHF. CDR3 nucleotide sequence: TGTGCCAGCAGCTTAGGGTCCGGACCCCTCCACTTT.

This clonotype was detected many times. V gene TRBV7-2 combines with J gene TRBJ2-3, with TRBD1 matching over 9 bases. J lost 3 bases, V lost 5 bases, and 3 bases had no gene match. The CDR3 covers 14 residues. CDR1 SGHTA and CDR2 FQGNSA come from the germline V gene. This chain's CDR3 is CASSIDRGTDTQYF. In nucleotides, the CDR3 is TGTGCCAGCAGCATAGACAGGGGGACAGATACGCAGTATTTT.